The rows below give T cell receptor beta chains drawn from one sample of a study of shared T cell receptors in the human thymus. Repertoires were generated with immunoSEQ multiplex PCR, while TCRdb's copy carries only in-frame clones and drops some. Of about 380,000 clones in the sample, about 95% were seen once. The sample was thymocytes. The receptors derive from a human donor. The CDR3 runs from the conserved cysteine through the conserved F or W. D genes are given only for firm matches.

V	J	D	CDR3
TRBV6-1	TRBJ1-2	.	CASSANRVDYGYTF
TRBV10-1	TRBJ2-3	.	CASSESAGWTDTQYF
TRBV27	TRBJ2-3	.	CASSLSVGDTQYF
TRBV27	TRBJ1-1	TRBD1	CASGRTGGEAFF
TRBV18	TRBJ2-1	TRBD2	CASSPPKGTRGINEQFF
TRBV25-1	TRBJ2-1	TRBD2	CASKRGGFDNEQFF
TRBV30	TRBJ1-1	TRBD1	CAWSVDPRWDRGGTEAFF
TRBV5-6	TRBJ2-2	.	CASSLLVKGQGPSGELFF
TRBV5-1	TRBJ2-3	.	CASSWPGRRAGSLVDTQYF
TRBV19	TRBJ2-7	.	CASPQGSGQRVGPYEQYF
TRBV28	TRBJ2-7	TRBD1	CASSPTKGTGNEQYF
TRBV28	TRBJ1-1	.	CASSPRGTDTEAFF
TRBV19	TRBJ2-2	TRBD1	CASSMMTGRTGELFF
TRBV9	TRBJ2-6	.	CASSFRTGTSGANVLTF
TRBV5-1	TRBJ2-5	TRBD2	CASSPRGGPKETQYF
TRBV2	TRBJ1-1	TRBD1	CASLGGRQGQGTEAFF
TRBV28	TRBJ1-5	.	CASRTTGPRYSNQPQHF
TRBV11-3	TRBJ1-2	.	CASSLHREGGYGYTF
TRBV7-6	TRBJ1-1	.	CAGSSYRKGAFF
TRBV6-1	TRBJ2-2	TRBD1	CASSGLRGPDGELFF
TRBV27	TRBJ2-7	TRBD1	CASSFALPPYRGPSEQYF
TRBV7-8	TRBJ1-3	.	CASSSHQAGTQGNTIYF
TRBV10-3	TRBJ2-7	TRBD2	CAISESTSGRSGEQYF
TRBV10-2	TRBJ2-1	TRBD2	CASKTGASGSFYNEQFF
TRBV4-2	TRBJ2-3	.	CASSRDDRTDTQYF
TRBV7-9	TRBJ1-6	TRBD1	CASSLKGARNSPLHF
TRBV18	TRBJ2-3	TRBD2	CASSSWGTSGGDTQYF
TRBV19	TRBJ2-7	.	CASSLRWPTLHSYEQYF